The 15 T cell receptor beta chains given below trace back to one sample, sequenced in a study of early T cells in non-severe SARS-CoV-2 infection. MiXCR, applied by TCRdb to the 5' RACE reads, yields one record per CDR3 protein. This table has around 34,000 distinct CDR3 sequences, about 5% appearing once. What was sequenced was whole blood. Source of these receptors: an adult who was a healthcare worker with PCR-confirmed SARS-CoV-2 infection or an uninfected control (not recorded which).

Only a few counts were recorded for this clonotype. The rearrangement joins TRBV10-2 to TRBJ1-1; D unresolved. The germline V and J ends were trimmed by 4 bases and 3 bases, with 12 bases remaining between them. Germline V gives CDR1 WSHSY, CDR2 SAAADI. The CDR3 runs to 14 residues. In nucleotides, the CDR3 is TGCGCCAGCAGTGTCGCCGGGCGGGACACTGAAGCTTTCTTT. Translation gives CASSVAGRDTEAFF.

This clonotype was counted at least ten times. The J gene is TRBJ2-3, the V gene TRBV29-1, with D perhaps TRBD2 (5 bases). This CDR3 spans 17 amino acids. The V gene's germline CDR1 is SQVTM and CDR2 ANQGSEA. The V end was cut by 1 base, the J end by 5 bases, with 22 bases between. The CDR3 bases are TGCAGCGTTGAAGGTTTGGGCTCCGGGGTGGGAAGAGATACGCAGTATTTT. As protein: CSVEGLGSGVGRDTQYF.

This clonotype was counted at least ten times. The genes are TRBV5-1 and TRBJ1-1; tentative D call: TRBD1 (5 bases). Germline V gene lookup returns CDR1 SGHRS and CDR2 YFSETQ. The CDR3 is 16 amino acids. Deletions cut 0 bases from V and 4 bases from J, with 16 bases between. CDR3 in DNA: TGCGCCAGCAGCTTGGACCCAGGGAAGTTGGGCACTGAAGCTTTCTTT. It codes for CASSLDPGKLGTEAFF.

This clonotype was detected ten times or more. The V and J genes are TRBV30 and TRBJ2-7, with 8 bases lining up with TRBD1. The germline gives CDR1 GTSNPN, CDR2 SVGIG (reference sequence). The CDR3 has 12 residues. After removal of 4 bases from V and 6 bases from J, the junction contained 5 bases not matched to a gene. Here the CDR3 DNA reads TGTGCCTGGAACTTACAGGGGGGCGAGCAGTACTTC. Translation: CAWNLQGGEQYF.

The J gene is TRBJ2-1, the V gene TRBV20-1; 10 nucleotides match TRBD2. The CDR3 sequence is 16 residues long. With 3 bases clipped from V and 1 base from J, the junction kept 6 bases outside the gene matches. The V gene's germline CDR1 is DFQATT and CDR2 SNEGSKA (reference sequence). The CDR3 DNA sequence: TGCAGTGCTAGCGAGCGGGGGGGCCGGTCCTACAATGAGCAGTTCTTC. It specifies CSASERGGRSYNEQFF.

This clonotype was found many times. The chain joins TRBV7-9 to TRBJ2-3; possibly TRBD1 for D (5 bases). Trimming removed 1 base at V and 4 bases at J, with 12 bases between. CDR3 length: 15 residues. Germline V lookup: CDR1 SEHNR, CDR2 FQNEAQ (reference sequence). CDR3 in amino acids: CASSLGGPLADTQYF. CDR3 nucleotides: TGTGCCAGCAGCTTAGGGGGCCCATTGGCAGATACGCAGTATTTT.

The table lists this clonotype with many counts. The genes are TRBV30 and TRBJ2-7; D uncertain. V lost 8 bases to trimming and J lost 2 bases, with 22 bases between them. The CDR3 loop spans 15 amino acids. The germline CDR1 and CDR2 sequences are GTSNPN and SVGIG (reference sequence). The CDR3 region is CAALTQGDHTYEQYF. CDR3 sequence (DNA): TGTGCCGCCCTAACCCAAGGTGACCATACCTACGAGCAGTACTTC. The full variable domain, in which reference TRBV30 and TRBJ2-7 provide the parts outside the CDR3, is SQTIHQWPATLVQPVGSPLSLECTVEGTSNPNLYWYRQAAGRGLQLLFYSVGIGQISSEVPQNLSASRPQDRQFILSSKKLLLSDSGFYLCAALTQGDHTYEQYFGPGTRLTVT.

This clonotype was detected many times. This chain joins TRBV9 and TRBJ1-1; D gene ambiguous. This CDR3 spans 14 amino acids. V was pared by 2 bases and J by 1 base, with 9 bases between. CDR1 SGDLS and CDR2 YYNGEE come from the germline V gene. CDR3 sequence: CASSVDGSNTEAFF. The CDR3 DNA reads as TGTGCCAGCAGCGTGGACGGCTCGAACACTGAAGCTTTCTTT.

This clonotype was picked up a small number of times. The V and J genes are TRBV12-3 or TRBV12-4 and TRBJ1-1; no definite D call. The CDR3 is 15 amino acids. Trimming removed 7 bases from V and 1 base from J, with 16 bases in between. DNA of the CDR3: TGTGCCAGCACCCCAGCGAGAGTGGCGAACACTGAAGCTTTCTTT. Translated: CASTPARVANTEAFF.

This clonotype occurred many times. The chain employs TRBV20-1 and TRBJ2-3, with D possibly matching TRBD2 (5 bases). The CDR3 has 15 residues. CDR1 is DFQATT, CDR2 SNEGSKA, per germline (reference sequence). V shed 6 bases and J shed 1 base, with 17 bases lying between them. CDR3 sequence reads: CSAFGDSVGTDTQYF. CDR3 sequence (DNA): TGCAGTGCCTTCGGGGATAGCGTTGGCACAGATACGCAGTATTTT.

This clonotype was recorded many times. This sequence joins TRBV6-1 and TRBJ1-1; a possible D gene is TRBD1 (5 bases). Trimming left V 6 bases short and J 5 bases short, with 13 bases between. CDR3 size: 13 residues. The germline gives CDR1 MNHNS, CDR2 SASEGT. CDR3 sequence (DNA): TGTGCCAGCAGAATGGGGGAAGGGACTGAAGCTTTCTTT. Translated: CASRMGEGTEAFF.

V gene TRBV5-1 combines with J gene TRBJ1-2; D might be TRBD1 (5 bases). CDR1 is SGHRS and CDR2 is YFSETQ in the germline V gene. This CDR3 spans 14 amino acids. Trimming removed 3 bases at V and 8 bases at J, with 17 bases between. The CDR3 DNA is TGCGCCAGCAGCTCGACAGCAAGGGAGGGAGGCTACACCTTC. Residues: CASSSTAREGGYTF.

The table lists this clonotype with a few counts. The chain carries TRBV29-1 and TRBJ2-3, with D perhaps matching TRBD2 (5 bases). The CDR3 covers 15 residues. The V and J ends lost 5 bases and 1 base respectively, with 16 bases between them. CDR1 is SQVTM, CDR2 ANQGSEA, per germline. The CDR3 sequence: CSVPPPSGRTDTQYF. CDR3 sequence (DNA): TGCAGCGTTCCCCCCCCCAGCGGACGCACAGATACGCAGTATTTT.

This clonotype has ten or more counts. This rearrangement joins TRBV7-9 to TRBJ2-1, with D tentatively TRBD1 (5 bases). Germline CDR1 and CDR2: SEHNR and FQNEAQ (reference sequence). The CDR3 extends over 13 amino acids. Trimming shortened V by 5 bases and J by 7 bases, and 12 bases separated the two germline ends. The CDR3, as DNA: TGTGCCAGCAGCCCAGGGTTGGGGAATGAGCAGTTCTTC. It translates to CASSPGLGNEQFF.

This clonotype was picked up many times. Here the CDR3 reads CASSGPGGTYEQYF. CDR3 DNA: TGTGCCAGCAGCGGTCCCGGGGGCACCTACGAGCAGTACTTC. The chain combines TRBV6-5 with TRBJ2-7; D may correspond to TRBD1 or TRBD2 (6 bases each). CDR1 is MNHEY, CDR2 SVGAGI, per germline. The germline V and J ends were trimmed by 6 bases and 2 bases, with 14 bases remaining between them. The CDR3 spans 14 residues.